This TCR beta chain derives from a study of shared clonotypes between healthy human individuals. CDR1 is MNHEY, CDR2 SMNVEV, per germline (reference sequence). V lost 3 bases and J lost 2; bases outside the gene matches: 4. The CDR3 covers 16 residues. Regarding the study as a whole: Sampling involved blood alone; tissue repertoires likely differ.

This clone is a singleton in its sample. What it binds is not known. Genomic DNA of each subset was evenly split across several immunoSEQ plates. Original processing notes: Filtering was not the same, since immunoSEQ gave junction-only sequences without quality scores. Profiled with immunoSEQ multiplex PCR; TCRdb holds only in-frame clones, not every one. That table is the source of V, J and clone size, and D and trimming were worked out from the DNA. This repertoire shows roughly 500,000 clones, roughly 78% found once; its top ten account for 10% to 15%. The chain uses TRBV27 and TRBJ2-3; TRBD2 agrees at 11 bases. Sequenced input: PBMCs. The sequence was obtained from a woman between 40 and 50 years old in good health. Some clones in this sample may be carry-over from other donors' samples. The CDR3 DNA is TGTGCCAGCAGTTTGGGACTAGCGGCCAACACAGATACGCAGTATTTT. It codes for CASSLGLAANTDTQYF.